This T cell receptor (beta chain) was profiled in a study of blood T cell repertoires in COVID-19. For the study at large: The United States, Italy and Spain were the sources of the acute and convalescent COVID-19 samples.

Original analysis: Reference gene primers were amplified, and this amplification served to estimate nucleated cell counts. The table came from immunoSEQ multiplex PCR; TCRdb's copy has only in-frame clones and leaves some out. The V and J calls and clone size are taken from that table; D and trimming were inferred from the DNA. The sample has roughly 290,000 clones, more than 75% seen once. Germline V CDR1 and CDR2: SNHLY, FYNNEI. With 2 bases clipped from V and 3 bases from J, the junction kept 7 bases outside the gene matches. The CDR3 length is 18 residues. The specimen sequenced was peripheral blood. The chain carries TRBV2 and TRBJ2-3; TRBD2 matches 14 bases. This receptor was obtained from a woman aged 50 to 60 who had recovered from COVID-19. For the CDR3, the DNA is TGTGCCAGCAGTGAATCGGGACTAGCGGGAGTCAGGACAGATACGCAGTATTTT. It codes for CASSESGLAGVRTDTQYF.